The rows below give T cell receptor beta chains drawn from one sample of a study of T cells in Graves' hyperthyroidism and ophthalmopathy. A single record per CDR3 protein comes from TCRdb applying MiXCR to the multiplex PCR reads. The sample yields about 480,000 distinct CDR3 sequences, around a quarter seen once. The specimen was blood. The origin of the receptors is a woman aged 25 to 39 with Graves' ophthalmopathy. CDR3s include the opening cysteine and the closing phenylalanine or tryptophan. A D gene is named only where the DNA matches it firmly. Clone size is shown for a subset of rows, as once, few, many or a class of expanded clone.

d_call j_call v_call clone_size cdr3_aa cdr3_nt
NA TRBJ2-2 TRBV20-1 many CSAETGLWETGELFF TGCAGTGCCGAAACAGGGCTTTGGGAGACCGGGGAGCTGTTTTTT
NA TRBJ1-2 TRBV7-9 NA CASGAVNYGYTF TGTGCCAGCGGGGCAGTTAACTATGGCTACACCTTC
NA TRBJ2-5 TRBV5-1 NA CASSYTSPGTQYF TGCGCCAGCAGCTACACTAGCCCGGGGACCCAGTACTTC
NA TRBJ1-1 TRBV12-3/TRBV12-4 few CASMGGRMDTEAFF TGTGCCAGCATGGGGGGAAGGATGGACACTGAAGCTTTCTTT
TRBD2 TRBJ2-5 TRBV7-2 NA CASRLSRTSGKETQYF TGTGCCAGCAGGTTATCCCGGACTAGCGGTAAAGAGACCCAGTACTTC
TRBD2 TRBJ2-7 TRBV11-1 NA CASSPGLAGGPEVEQYF TGTGCCAGCAGCCCGGGACTAGCGGGGGGGCCTGAGGTCGAGCAGTACTTC
NA TRBJ2-4 TRBV5-1 many CASSFGPRISAKNIQYF TGCGCCAGCAGCTTTGGGCCTAGAATCTCGGCCAAAAACATTCAGTACTTC
NA TRBJ2-7 TRBV6-1 few CASSEGASSTYEQYF TGTGCCAGCAGTGAGGGAGCCTCCTCCACCTACGAGCAGTACTTC
NA TRBJ1-5 TRBV30 NA CAWSVRGVLDQPQHF TGTGCCTGGAGTGTACGTGGGGTCTTAGATCAGCCCCAGCATTTT
NA TRBJ2-7 TRBV7-8 once CASSHRQSSLEQYF TGTGCCAGCAGCCACCGACAGAGTTCCCTCGAGCAGTACTTC
TRBD2 TRBJ2-5 TRBV11-2 many CASSPQLAGVTKTQYF TGTGCCAGCAGCCCCCAACTAGCGGGGGTCACAAAGACCCAGTACTTC
NA TRBJ1-2 TRBV29-1 many CSVPQDTDYGYTF TGCAGCGTGCCCCAGGACACGGATTATGGCTACACCTTC
NA TRBJ2-7 TRBV5-6 many CASSLYPQSYEQYF TGTGCCAGCAGCTTGTATCCACAGTCCTACGAGCAGTACTTC
NA TRBJ1-1 TRBV20-1 many CSARSIEGMNTEAFF TGCAGTGCTAGGAGCATAGAAGGCATGAACACTGAAGCTTTCTTT
NA TRBJ2-7 TRBV25-1 many CASSTLRGDEQYF TGTGCCAGCAGTACCCTTCGAGGTGACGAGCAGTACTTC
NA TRBJ2-7 TRBV19 NA CASSIGALGEQYF TGTGCCAGTAGTATTGGAGCACTGGGCGAGCAGTACTTC
TRBD1 TRBJ2-5 TRBV20-1 many CSVSRGREETQYF TGCAGTGTATCCAGGGGGCGCGAAGAGACCCAGTACTTC
NA TRBJ1-5 TRBV12-3/TRBV12-4 once CASRATVGPQHF TGTGCCAGCAGAGCCACAGTGGGACCCCAGCATTTT
NA TRBJ2-5 TRBV19 many CASSTSLGRQETQYF TGTGCCAGTAGTACTTCCTTGGGACGGCAAGAGACCCAGTACTTC
NA TRBJ2-4 TRBV30 many CAWKGGRNIQYF TGTGCCTGGAAAGGGGGGAGGAACATTCAGTACTTC
NA TRBJ1-2 TRBV6-4 many CASSPLAPGQDFYGYTF TGTGCCAGCAGTCCCCTGGCCCCGGGACAAGATTTCTATGGCTACACCTTC
NA TRBJ1-1 TRBV5-1 many CASSLEPTEAFF TGCGCCAGCAGCTTGGAACCCACTGAAGCTTTCTTT
NA TRBJ1-2 TRBV7-9 many CASSLTQNYGYTF TGTGCCAGCAGCTTAACACAGAACTATGGCTACACCTTC
TRBD1 TRBJ1-1 TRBV12-3/TRBV12-4 many CASRQTGETEAFF TGTGCCAGCAGGCAGACAGGGGAAACTGAAGCTTTCTTT
TRBD1 TRBJ1-2 TRBV3-1 NA CASRRQGGDYGYTF TGTGCCAGCAGACGACAGGGAGGTGACTATGGCTACACCTTC
TRBD1 TRBJ1-2 TRBV6-5 many CASSYYHRGSGYTF TGTGCCAGCAGTTACTACCACAGGGGAAGTGGCTACACCTTC
NA TRBJ1-2 TRBV12-3/TRBV12-4 many CASSPGDNWGYTF TGTGCCAGCAGTCCCGGGGACAACTGGGGCTACACCTTC
NA TRBJ1-2 TRBV24-1 NA CATSRTEDGYTF TGTGCCACCAGCAGGACAGAGGATGGCTACACCTTC
NA TRBJ1-5 TRBV12-3/TRBV12-4 NA CASSLVADSPNF TGTGCCAGCAGTTTAGTCGCGGACAGCCCAAATTTT
NA TRBJ2-7 TRBV12-3/TRBV12-4 few CASSFRNYEQYF TGTGCCAGCAGTTTTCGCAACTACGAGCAGTACTTC
NA TRBJ1-2 TRBV9 many CASSVEAGPVGYTF TGTGCCAGCAGCGTAGAGGCAGGGCCAGTTGGCTACACCTTC
NA TRBJ2-7 TRBV6-1 many CASSSFFRDEQYF TGTGCCAGCAGTAGTTTTTTTCGGGACGAGCAGTACTTC
TRBD1 TRBJ1-5 TRBV19 many CASSIGQGWNQPQHF TGTGCCAGTAGTATCGGACAGGGGTGGAATCAGCCCCAGCATTTT
NA TRBJ2-4 TRBV15 many CATSRETYLAKNIQYF TGTGCCACCAGCAGAGAGACATACCTAGCCAAAAACATTCAGTACTTC
NA TRBJ1-5 TRBV6-1 once CATGGSKDQPQHF TGTGCCACCGGAGGCAGTAAGGATCAGCCCCAGCATTTT
NA TRBJ1-5 TRBV6-2/TRBV6-3 once CASRPGGSGQPQHF TGTGCCAGCAGGCCGGGGGGGTCCGGTCAGCCCCAGCATTTT
NA TRBJ1-2 TRBV11-1 many CASSPGQHGGDYGYTF TGTGCCAGCAGCCCTGGACAGCACGGCGGGGACTATGGCTACACCTTC
TRBD1 TRBJ1-2 TRBV29-1 many CSVLTGDYGYTF TGCAGCGTGCTGACAGGGGACTATGGCTACACCTTC
NA TRBJ1-5 TRBV10-3 once CAISAAGNNQPQHF TGTGCCATCAGTGCCGCAGGGAACAATCAGCCCCAGCATTTT
TRBD2 TRBJ2-4 TRBV6-1 few CASTGTSGLLAKNIQYF TGTGCCAGCACCGGGACTAGCGGGCTCCTAGCCAAAAACATTCAGTACTTC
NA TRBJ1-2 TRBV18 few CASSPSGVFGYTF TGTGCCAGCTCACCCTCTGGGGTTTTTGGCTACACCTTC
NA TRBJ1-2 TRBV6-5 NA CASSYRNNYGYTF TGTGCCAGCAGTTACAGGAATAACTATGGCTACACCTTC
NA TRBJ2-7 TRBV27 many CASSLEGAGEQYF TGTGCCAGCAGTTTAGAAGGGGCAGGGGAGCAGTACTTC
TRBD1 TRBJ1-1 TRBV6-2/TRBV6-3 many CASTSGRGTGSRTEAFF TGTGCCAGCACCTCCGGTCGGGGGACAGGGTCTCGGACTGAAGCTTTCTTT
TRBD1 TRBJ1-5 TRBV20-1 NA CSAARDSYSNQPQHF TGCAGTGCAGCCCGGGACAGCTATAGCAATCAGCCCCAGCATTTT
NA TRBJ2-2 TRBV29-1 many CSVEDRNGELFF TGCAGCGTTGAAGATCGAAACGGGGAGCTGTTTTTT
NA TRBJ1-2 TRBV20-1 many CSASGSERASNYGYTF TGCAGTGCTAGTGGTAGTGAAAGGGCAAGTAACTATGGCTACACCTTC
NA TRBJ2-2 TRBV7-9 many CASSFEDGELFF TGTGCCAGCAGCTTTGAGGACGGGGAGCTGTTTTTT
NA TRBJ1-1 TRBV12-3/TRBV12-4 many CASSLRAGRNTEAFF TGTGCCAGCAGTTTACGGGCAGGGCGGAACACTGAAGCTTTCTTT
NA TRBJ1-1 TRBV20-1 NA CSASRVTEAFF TGCAGTGCTAGCAGGGTCACTGAAGCTTTCTTT
TRBD2 TRBJ2-2 TRBV2 few CANSERRGVGGELFF TGTGCCAACAGTGAACGACGGGGGGTAGGCGGGGAGCTGTTTTTT
TRBD2 TRBJ2-3 TRBV13 NA CASSLRPTGGGAITDTQYF TGTGCCAGCAGCTTACGCCCGACTGGCGGGGGGGCGATCACAGATACGCAGTATTTT
NA TRBJ1-2 TRBV19 NA CASSPPGDGNGYTF TGTGCCAGTAGTCCCCCGGGGGACGGTAATGGCTACACCTTC